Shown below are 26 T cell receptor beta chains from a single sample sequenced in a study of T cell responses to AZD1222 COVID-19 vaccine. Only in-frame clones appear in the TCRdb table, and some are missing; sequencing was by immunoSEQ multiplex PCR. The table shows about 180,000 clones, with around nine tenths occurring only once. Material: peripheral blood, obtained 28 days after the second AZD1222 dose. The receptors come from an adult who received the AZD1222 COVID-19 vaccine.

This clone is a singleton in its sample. The CDR3 DNA reads as TGTGCCAGCAGCCAAAAAACAGGGGACACCGGGGAGCTGTTTTTT. Translation: CASSQKTGDTGELFF. This chain links TRBV9 with TRBJ2-2, with TRBD1 matching 7 bases. Unmatched junction bases numbered 6, after V lost 4 bases and J lost 3 bases. The CDR3 has 15 residues. Germline values: CDR1 SGDLS, CDR2 YYNGEE. Filled out from reference TRBV9 and TRBJ2-2, the complete variable domain reads DSGVTQTPKHLITATGQRVTLRCSPRSGDLSVYWYQQSLDQGLQFLIQYYNGEERAKGNILERFSAQQFPDLHSELNLSSLELGDSALYFCASSQKTGDTGELFFGEGSRLTVL.

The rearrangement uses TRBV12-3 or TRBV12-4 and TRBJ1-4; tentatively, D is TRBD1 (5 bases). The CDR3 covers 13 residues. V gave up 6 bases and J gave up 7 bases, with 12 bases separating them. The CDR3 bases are TGTGCCAGCAGACGCGATAGGGGTGAAAAACTGTTTTTT. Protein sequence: CASRRDRGEKLFF.

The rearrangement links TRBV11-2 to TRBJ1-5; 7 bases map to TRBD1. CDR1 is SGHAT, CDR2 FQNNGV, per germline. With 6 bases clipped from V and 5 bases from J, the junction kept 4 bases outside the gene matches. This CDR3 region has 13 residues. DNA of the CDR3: TGTGCCAGCAGTCCAGGGGGGGATCAGCCCCAGCATTTT. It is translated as CASSPGGDQPQHF.

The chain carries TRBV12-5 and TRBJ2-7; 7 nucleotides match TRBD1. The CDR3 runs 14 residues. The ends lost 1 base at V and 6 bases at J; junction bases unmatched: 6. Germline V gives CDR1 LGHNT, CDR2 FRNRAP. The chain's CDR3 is CASGLGQGSSEQYF. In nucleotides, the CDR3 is TGTGCTAGTGGTTTGGGACAGGGTAGCTCCGAGCAGTACTTC.

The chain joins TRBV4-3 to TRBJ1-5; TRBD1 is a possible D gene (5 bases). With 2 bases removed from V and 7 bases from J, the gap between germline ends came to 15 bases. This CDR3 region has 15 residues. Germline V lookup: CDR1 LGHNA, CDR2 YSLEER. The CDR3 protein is CASSQSTVTHQPQHF. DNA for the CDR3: TGCGCCAGCAGCCAATCGACAGTTACTCACCAGCCCCAGCATTTT.

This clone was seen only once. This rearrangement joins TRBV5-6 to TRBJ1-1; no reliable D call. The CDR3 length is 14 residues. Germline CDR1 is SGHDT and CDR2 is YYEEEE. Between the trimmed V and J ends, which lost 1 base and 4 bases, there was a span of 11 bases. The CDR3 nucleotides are TGTGCCAGCAGCTTGCGGCCCCCGGGCACTGAAGCTTTCTTT. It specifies CASSLRPPGTEAFF.

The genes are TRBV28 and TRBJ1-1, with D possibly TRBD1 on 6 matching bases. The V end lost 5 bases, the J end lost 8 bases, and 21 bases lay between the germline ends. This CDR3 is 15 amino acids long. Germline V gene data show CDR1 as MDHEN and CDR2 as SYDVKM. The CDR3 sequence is CASSPPRPGTMEAFF. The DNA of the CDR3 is TGTGCCAGCAGTCCACCACGACCCGGGACAATGGAAGCTTTCTTT.

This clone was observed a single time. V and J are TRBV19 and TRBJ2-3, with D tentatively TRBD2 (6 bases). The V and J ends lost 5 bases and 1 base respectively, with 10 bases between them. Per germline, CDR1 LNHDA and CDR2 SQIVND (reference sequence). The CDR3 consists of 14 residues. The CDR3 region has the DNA TGTGCCAGTAGTCCCGGACTACGCACAGATACGCAGTATTTT. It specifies CASSPGLRTDTQYF.

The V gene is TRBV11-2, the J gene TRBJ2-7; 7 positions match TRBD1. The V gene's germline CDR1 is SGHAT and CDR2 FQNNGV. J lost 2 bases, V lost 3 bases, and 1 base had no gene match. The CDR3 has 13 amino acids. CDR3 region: CASSFGTAYEQYF. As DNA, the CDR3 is TGTGCCAGCAGCTTCGGGACAGCCTACGAGCAGTACTTC. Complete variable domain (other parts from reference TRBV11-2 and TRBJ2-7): EAGVAQSPRYKIIEKRQSVAFWCNPISGHATLYWYQQILGQGPKLLIQFQNNGVVDDSQLPKDRFSAERLKGVDSTLKIQPAKLEDSAVYLCASSFGTAYEQYFGPGTRLTVT.

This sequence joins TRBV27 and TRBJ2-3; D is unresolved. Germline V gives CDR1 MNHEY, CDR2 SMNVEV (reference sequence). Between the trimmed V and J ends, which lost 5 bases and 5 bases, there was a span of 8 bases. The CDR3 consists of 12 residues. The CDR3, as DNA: TGTGCCAGCAGTCAAAGAGGAGATACGCAGTATTTT. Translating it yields CASSQRGDTQYF.

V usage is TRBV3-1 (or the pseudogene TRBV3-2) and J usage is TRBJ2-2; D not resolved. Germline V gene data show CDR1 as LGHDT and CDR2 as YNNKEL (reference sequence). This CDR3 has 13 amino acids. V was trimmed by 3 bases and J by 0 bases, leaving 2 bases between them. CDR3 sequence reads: CASSQTNTGELFF. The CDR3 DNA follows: TGTGCCAGCAGCCAGACGAACACCGGGGAGCTGTTTTTT.

CDR3 sequence (DNA): TGTGCCAGCAGCCCCAAGGGACAGGGGAGCTCACCCCTCCACTTT. Amino acids: CASSPKGQGSSPLHF. This sequence joins TRBV7-2 and TRBJ1-6; 10 nucleotides align to TRBD1. Germline CDR1 and CDR2: SGHTA and FQGNSA. The CDR3 totals 15 residues. Germline trimming cut 5 bases from V and 10 bases from J; bases unmatched to any gene: 8. Together with reference TRBV7-2 and TRBJ1-6, the CDR3 gives the full variable domain: GAGVSQSPSNKVTEKGKDVELRCDPISGHTALYWYRQSLGQGLEFLIYFQGNSAPDKSGLPSDRFSAERTGGSVSTLTIQRTQQEDSAVYLCASSPKGQGSSPLHFGNGTRLTVT.

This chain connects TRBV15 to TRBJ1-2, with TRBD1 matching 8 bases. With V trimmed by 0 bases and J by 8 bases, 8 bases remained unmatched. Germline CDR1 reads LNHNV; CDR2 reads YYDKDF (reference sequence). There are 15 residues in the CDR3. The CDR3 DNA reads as TGTGCCACCAGCAGAGATGGGGCAGGGGGCTCGGGCTACACCTTC. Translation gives CATSRDGAGGSGYTF.

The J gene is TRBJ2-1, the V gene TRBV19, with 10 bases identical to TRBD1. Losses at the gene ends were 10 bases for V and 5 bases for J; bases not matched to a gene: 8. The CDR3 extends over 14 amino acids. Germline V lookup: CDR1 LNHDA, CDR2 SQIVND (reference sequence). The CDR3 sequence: CATTRDRGNNEQFF. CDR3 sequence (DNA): TGTGCCACCACTAGGGACAGGGGAAACAATGAGCAGTTCTTC.

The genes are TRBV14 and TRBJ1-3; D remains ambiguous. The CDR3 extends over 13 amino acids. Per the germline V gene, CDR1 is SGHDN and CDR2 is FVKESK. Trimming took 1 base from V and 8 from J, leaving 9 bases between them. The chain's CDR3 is CASSQAGQYTIYF. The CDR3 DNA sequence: TGTGCCAGCAGCCAAGCTGGGCAGTACACCATATATTTT.

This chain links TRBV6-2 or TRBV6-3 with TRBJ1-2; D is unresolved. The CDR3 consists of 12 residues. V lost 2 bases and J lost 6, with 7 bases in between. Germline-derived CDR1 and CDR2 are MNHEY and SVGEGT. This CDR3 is CASSYANDGYTF. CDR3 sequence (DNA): TGTGCCAGCAGTTACGCGAACGATGGCTACACCTTC.

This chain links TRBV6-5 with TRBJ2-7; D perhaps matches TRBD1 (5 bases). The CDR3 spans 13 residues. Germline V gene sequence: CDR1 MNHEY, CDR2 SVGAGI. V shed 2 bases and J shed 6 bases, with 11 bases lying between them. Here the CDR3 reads CASSYGQFFEQYF. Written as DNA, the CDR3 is TGTGCCAGCAGTTACGGACAATTCTTCGAGCAGTACTTC.

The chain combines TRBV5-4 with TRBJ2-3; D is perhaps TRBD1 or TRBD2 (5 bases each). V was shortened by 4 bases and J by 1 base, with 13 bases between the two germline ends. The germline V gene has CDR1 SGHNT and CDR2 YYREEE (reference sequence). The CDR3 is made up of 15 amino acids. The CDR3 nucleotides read TGTGCCAGCAGCCCGGCGTTGGGGGGCACAGATACGCAGTATTTT. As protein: CASSPALGGTDTQYF.

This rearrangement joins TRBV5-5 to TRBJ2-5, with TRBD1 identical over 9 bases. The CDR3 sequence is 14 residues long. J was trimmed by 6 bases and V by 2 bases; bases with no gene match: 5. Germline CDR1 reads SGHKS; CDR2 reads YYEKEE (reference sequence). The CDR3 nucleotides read TGTGCCAGCAGCTTTGAGGGACAGGGCCAGACCCAGTACTTC. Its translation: CASSFEGQGQTQYF. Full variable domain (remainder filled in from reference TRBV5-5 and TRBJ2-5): DAGVTQSPTHLIKTRGQQVTLRCSPISGHKSVSWYQQVLGQGPQFIFQYYEKEERGRGNFPDRFSARQFPNYSSELNVNALLLGDSALYLCASSFEGQGQTQYFGPGTRLLVL.

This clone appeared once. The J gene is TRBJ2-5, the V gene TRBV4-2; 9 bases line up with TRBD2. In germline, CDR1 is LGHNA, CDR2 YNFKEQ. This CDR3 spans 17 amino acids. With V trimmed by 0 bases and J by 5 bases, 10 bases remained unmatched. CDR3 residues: CASSQEVGLAGWETQYF. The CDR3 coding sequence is TGTGCCAGCAGCCAAGAAGTTGGGCTAGCGGGGTGGGAGACCCAGTACTTC.

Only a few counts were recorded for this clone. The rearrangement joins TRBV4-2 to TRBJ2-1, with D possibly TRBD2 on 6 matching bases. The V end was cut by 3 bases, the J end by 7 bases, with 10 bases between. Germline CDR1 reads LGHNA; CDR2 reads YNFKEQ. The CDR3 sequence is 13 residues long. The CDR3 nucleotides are TGTGCCAGCAGCCATTCAGGGACTAATGAGCAGTTCTTC. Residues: CASSHSGTNEQFF.

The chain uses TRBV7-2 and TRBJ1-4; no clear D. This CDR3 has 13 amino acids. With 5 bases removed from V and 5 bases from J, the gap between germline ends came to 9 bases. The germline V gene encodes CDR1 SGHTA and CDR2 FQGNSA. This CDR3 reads CASSPAGNEKLFF. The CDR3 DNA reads TGTGCCAGCAGCCCCGCGGGGAATGAAAAACTGTTTTTT.

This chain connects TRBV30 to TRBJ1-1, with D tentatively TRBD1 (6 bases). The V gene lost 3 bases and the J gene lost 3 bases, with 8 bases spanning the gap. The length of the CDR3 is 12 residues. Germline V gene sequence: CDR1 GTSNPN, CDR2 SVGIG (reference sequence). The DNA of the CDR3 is TGTGCCTGGAGGAACAGGGACACTGAAGCTTTCTTT. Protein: CAWRNRDTEAFF.

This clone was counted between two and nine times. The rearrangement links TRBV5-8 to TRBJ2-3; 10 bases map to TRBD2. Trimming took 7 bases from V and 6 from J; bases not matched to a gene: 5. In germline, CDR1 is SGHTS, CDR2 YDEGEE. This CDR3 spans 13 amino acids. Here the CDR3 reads CASLAGGLDTQYF. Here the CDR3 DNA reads TGTGCCAGCTTAGCGGGGGGTTTGGATACGCAGTATTTT.

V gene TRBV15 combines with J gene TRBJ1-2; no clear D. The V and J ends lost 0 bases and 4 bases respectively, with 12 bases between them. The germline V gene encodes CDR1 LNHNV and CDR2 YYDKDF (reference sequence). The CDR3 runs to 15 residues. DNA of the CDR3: TGTGCCACCAGCAGAGATCAATCGGGCTTCTATGGCTACACCTTC. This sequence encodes CATSRDQSGFYGYTF.

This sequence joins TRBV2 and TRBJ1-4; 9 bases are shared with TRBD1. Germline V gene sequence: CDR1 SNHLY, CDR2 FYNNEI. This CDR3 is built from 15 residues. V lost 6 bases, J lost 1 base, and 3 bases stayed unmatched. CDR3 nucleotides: TGTGCCAGCAGGAGGACAGGGGTAACTAATGAAAAACTGTTTTTT. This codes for CASRRTGVTNEKLFF.